Shown below are 5 T cell receptor beta chains from a single sample sequenced in a study of blood T cells in healthy people across ages. Primed by a sample-barcoded 5' primer and a J-beta primer mix, a second PCR proceeded for about 6 to 11 cycles. TCRdb ran MiXCR on the 5' RACE reads and lists one entry per CDR3 protein. The table records about 1.6 million distinct CDR3 sequences, about 31% of them present only once. Material for sequencing was blood. These receptor sequences come from a woman aged 25 to 39 in good health.

The V gene is TRBV7-3, the J gene TRBJ2-1, with 10 bases lining up with TRBD2. The CDR3 is made up of 16 amino acids. After removal of 5 bases from V and 10 bases from J, the junction contained 14 bases not matched to a gene. Per the germline V gene, CDR1 is SGHTA and CDR2 is FQGTGA. The CDR3 loop is CASSLNSGRALWEQFF. The CDR3 DNA reads TGTGCCAGCAGCCTAAACAGCGGGAGGGCCCTCTGGGAGCAGTTCTTC.

The genes are TRBV3-1 and TRBJ2-3, with 7 bases fitting TRBD2. This CDR3 region has 17 residues. The germline gives CDR1 LGHDT, CDR2 YNNKEL (reference sequence). The trim removed 4 bases at V and 1 base at J, leaving 11 bases unmatched. The CDR3 DNA is TGTGCCAGCAGCCGGCAGATGTCGGCGGGGGGCACAGATACGCAGTATTTT. Its protein is CASSRQMSAGGTDTQYF.

The chain links TRBV5-1 to TRBJ1-1; D is ambiguous. The germline V gene encodes CDR1 SGHRS and CDR2 YFSETQ. The CDR3 runs 14 residues. V shed 0 bases and J shed 5 bases, with 11 bases lying between them. The CDR3 DNA follows: TGCGCCAGCAGCTTGGAATTAACGGGTACTGAAGCTTTCTTT. Its protein product is CASSLELTGTEAFF.

This clonotype showed up just a few times. The chain recombines TRBV7-3 with TRBJ2-3, with 7 bases identical to TRBD2. Losses at the gene ends were 2 bases for V and 0 bases for J; bases not matched to a gene: 14. This CDR3 is built from 19 residues. Germline loops: CDR1 SGHTA, CDR2 FQGTGA. This CDR3 is CASSLYPPPSGASTDTQYF. CDR3 nucleotides: TGTGCCAGCAGCTTATATCCCCCTCCCAGCGGGGCTAGCACAGATACGCAGTATTTT. Drawing the rest from reference TRBV7-3 and TRBJ2-3, the complete variable domain is GAGVSQTPSNKVTEKGKYVELRCDPISGHTALYWYRQSLGQGPEFLIYFQGTGAADDSGLPNDRFFAVRPEGSVSTLKIQRTERGDSAVYLCASSLYPPPSGASTDTQYFGPGTRLTVL.

This rearrangement joins TRBV12-3 or TRBV12-4 to TRBJ1-1; D might be TRBD1 (5 bases). Trimming stripped 5 bases from V and 0 bases from J, with 13 bases between. This CDR3 region has 15 residues. CDR3 coding DNA: TGTGCCAGCAGTAGACAGAGACCCATGAACACTGAAGCTTTCTTT. Encoded protein: CASSRQRPMNTEAFF.